This TCR beta chain stems from a study of T cell repertoires in cytomegalovirus infection. Study at large: Public TCR beta signatures were indicative of both CMV infection and a matching HLA type. Regarding the study as a whole: Dominating the ex vivo response were HLA-C-restricted CMV-specific TCR beta clonotypes. Frequencies of public TCR beta families were cumulated, and this identified carriers of CMV plus the relevant HLA.

Germline V lookup: CDR1 SGHRS, CDR2 YFSETQ. Trimming stripped 0 bases from V and 0 bases from J, with 12 bases between. The CDR3 sequence is 16 residues long. Comments on this clonotype: Its antigen is not known.

A single record per CDR3 protein comes from TCRdb applying MiXCR to the reads. The repertoire holds 650,000 to 900,000 distinct CDR3 sequences, with approximately 32% as singletons. The V gene is TRBV5-1, the J gene TRBJ1-1; D is unclear. This clonotype originated in a human donor in good health (CMV status not recorded). Some clones in this sample may be carry-over from other donors' samples. The sequencing here drew on cultured CD8+ T cells from PBMCs, taken from culture after CMV antigen stimulation. CDR3 sequence: CASSLADNPMNTEAFF. The CDR3 region has the DNA TGCGCCAGCAGCTTGGCCGACAACCCCATGAACACTGAAGCTTTCTTT.